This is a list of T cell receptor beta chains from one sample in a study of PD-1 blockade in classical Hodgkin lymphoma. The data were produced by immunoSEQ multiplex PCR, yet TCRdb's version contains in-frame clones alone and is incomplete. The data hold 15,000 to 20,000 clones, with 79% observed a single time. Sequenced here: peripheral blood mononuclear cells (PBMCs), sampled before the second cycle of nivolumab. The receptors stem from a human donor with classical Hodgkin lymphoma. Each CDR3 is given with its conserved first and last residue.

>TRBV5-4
CASSLEGVWETQYF
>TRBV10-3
CAISSNANTEAFF
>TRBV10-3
CAIRAPNSGNTIYF
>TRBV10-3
CAIGEGLETQYF
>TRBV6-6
CASSYSAAEAFF
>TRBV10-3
CAAKTGQRSGEQFF
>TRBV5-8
CASSLAWLGYTF
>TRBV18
CASSPGRENTEAFF
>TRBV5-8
CASSLRGAETQYF
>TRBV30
CAWSGVGQGGLYQETQYF
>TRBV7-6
CASSLSASGGENEQFF
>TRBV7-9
CASSPGRALGAFF
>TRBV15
CATSRRTGIATGELFF
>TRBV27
CASSTGYSEKLFF
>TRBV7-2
CASSPISTGRSLFRTQYF
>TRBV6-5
CASNPRGLNTEAFF
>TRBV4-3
CASRLTVNTEAFF
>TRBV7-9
CASSEDPNPGELFF
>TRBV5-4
CASSGGRKLFF
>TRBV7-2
CASSLVGTKNIQYF
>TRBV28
CASVRRGSTDTQYF
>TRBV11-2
CASSLDRPGNTYNEQFF
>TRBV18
CASSLKGTNTGELFF
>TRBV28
CASKRGNTEAFF
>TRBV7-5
CVRSLALDHFSNEKLFF
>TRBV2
CASSEFVGNQPQHF
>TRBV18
CASSVTIHTEAFF
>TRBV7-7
CASSQRFNGEQYF
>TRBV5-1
CASSDEGAANEKLFF
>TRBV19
CASNLARIRPSGANVLTF
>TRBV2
CASSEGYEQYF
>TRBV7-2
CASSPHGGEKLFF
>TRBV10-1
CASSPQREGPYNEQFF
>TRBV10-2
CASSEGLALTSYEQYF
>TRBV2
CASKDPRSEKLFF
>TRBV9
CASSPINTGELFF
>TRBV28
CASNYIRDRSNQPQHF
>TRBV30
CAWSTLMMGADEQYF
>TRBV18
CASSPRGDEQYF
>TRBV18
CASSPDRVNEQFF
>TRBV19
CASSSQGGQPQHF
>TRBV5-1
CASSRGLAGVKETQYF
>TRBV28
CASSLGVGGAYNEQFF
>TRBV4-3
CASSKVQFNEKLFF
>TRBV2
CASSVDRVEAFF
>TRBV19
CASSIHRGGRSHTDTQYF
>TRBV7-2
CASSLQGTGNQPQHF
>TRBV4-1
CASSQDRRQGETGELFF
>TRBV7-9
CASSALGTQYF
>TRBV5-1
CASSLYLSGYGYTF
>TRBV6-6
CASNPQVSNQPQHF
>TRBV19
CASSVGRGKLFF
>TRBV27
CASSLVGASQPQHF
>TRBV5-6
CASSVEETQYF
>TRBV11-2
CASSLDAYEQYF
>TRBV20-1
CSAGDGYEQYF
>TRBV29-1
CSVEEERGPSSYEQYF
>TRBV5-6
CASSPGDATEAFF
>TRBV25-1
CASSVSGRNSPLHF